A selection of T cell receptor beta chains follows, all from one sample in a study of blood T cell repertoires in COVID-19. Libraries were prepared by immunoSEQ multiplex PCR; TCRdb keeps only in-frame clonotypes and omits some of them. The table records some 250,000 clones, 70% to 90% of them present only once. Source material: PBMCs or T cells enriched from blood (not recorded which). The receptors were gathered from a woman in her 50s who had recovered from COVID-19. Each CDR3 is given with its conserved first and last residue.

>TRBJ2-7|TRBV6-1
CASSSLEGSIYEQYF
>TRBJ2-7|TRBV6-5
CASNKVGGLSYEQYF
>TRBJ1-5|TRBV10-3
CAISEGGPNQPQHF
>TRBJ1-4|TRBV5-4
CASSSGTGGTNEKLFF
>TRBJ2-1|TRBV7-8
CASSLGGATLYNEQFF
>TRBJ1-1|TRBV6-5
CASSRGSTLNTEAFF
>TRBJ1-2|TRBV5-5
CASTGGAGVINYGYTF
>TRBJ1-1|TRBV10-1
CASSLRWNTEAFF
>TRBJ2-6|TRBV7-6
CASSLAGGSSGANVLTF
>TRBJ2-3|TRBV28
CASSRWGLTGSGWTDTQYF
>TRBJ2-3|TRBV18
CASSPSSGDRPDTQYF
>TRBJ2-1|TRBV4-2
CASSQEAARGRAYNEQFF
>TRBJ1-2|TRBV20-1
CSASTSGTEDYTF
>TRBJ1-2|TRBV10-3
CAIREANYGYTF
>TRBJ2-1|TRBV28
CASSRDYYNEQFF
>TRBJ2-7|TRBV7-9
CASSFGSGEQYF
>TRBJ1-6|TRBV25-1
CASSDGEYYNSPLHF
>TRBJ1-6|TRBV19
CASSPTGEAYNSPLHF
>TRBJ2-5|TRBV28
CASSLQQETQYF
>TRBJ2-2|TRBV7-9
CASSLDTMFHTGELFF
>TRBJ1-2|TRBV7-9
CASSPGQGGNGYTF
>TRBJ2-1|TRBV19
CASSIRGLVNEQFF
>TRBJ1-1|TRBV28
CASTSQGGYTEAFF
>TRBJ2-7|TRBV5-1
CASSLIRPGLDGEQYF
>TRBJ1-3|TRBV5-5
CASSLEVQVGNTIYF
>TRBJ1-1|TRBV28
CASHGRSNTEAFF
>TRBJ1-1|TRBV29-1
CSVEALGRGTLVNTEAFF
>TRBJ1-1|TRBV2
CASSEGGGTGGRDTEAFF
>TRBJ1-2|TRBV28
CASSSQAGAANYGYTF
>TRBJ1-5|TRBV2
CASSGAGFLSNQPQHF
>TRBJ1-5|TRBV28
CASSLRDRVLGQPQHF
>TRBJ2-1|TRBV21-1
CASSIPTSGRPGATYNEQFF
>TRBJ2-1|TRBV7-3
CASSFLGGGANNEQFF
>TRBJ2-1|TRBV13
CASSRDNEQFF
>TRBJ2-3|TRBV28
CASRTRGLGLADTQYF
>TRBJ1-5|TRBV12-3/TRBV12-4
CASSPLSNQPQHF
>TRBJ1-2|TRBV18
CASSPPATVYGYTF
>TRBJ1-3|TRBV4-2
CASSRETGAISGNTIYF
>TRBJ1-5|TRBV27
CASSLWGGSNQPQHF
>TRBJ1-3|TRBV21-1
CASSKRDRGFGNTIYF
>TRBJ1-1|TRBV28
CASSWGLGAFF
>TRBJ2-1|TRBV12-3/TRBV12-4
CASSLLAVNEQFF